These 20 T cell receptor beta chains share one sample of origin, sequenced in a study of blood T cell repertoires in COVID-19. Produced via immunoSEQ multiplex PCR; TCRdb's table is partial and in-frame only. The sample shows 150,000 to 200,000 clones, roughly 80% of them seen only once. The sequenced material came from peripheral blood. Receptors originate from a man in his 60s with active or convalescent COVID-19.

The chain is built from TRBV5-1 and TRBJ2-7, with 7 nucleotides matching TRBD1. V shed 7 bases, J shed 4 bases, and the junction held 8 bases outside the gene matches. CDR3 length: 13 residues. The germline CDR1 and CDR2 sequences are SGHRS and YFSETQ. CDR3 in amino acids: CASRPGTDYEQYF. CDR3 coding DNA: TGCGCCAGCCGACCCGGGACAGATTACGAGCAGTACTTC.

This chain joins TRBV5-5 and TRBJ2-1; 8 positions agree with TRBD1. Germline V gene data show CDR1 as SGHKS and CDR2 as YYEKEE (reference sequence). This CDR3 is 14 amino acids long. V was clipped by 1 base and J by 5 bases; unmatched bases: 2. This CDR3 is CASSLNRGDNEQFF. DNA of the CDR3: TGTGCCAGCAGCTTGAACAGGGGGGACAATGAGCAGTTCTTC.

The rearrangement joins TRBV20-1 to TRBJ1-4, with unresolved D. The V end lost 3 bases, the J end lost 4 bases, and 9 bases lay between the germline ends. CDR3 size: 13 residues. Germline V lookup: CDR1 DFQATT, CDR2 SNEGSKA (reference sequence). The CDR3 sequence: CSASYGNNEKLFF. DNA of the CDR3: TGCAGTGCTAGTTACGGGAATAATGAAAAACTGTTTTTT.

The chain links TRBV7-9 to TRBJ2-4; the D gene is possibly TRBD2 (5 bases). CDR3 size: 16 residues. Germline V lookup: CDR1 SEHNR, CDR2 FQNEAQ (reference sequence). Trimming took off 5 bases at V and 3 bases at J, with 17 bases between the two ends. CDR3 region: CASSLKVGVGKNIQYF. In DNA, the CDR3 is TGTGCCAGCAGCCTCAAGGTCGGGGTTGGCAAAAACATTCAGTACTTC.

This rearrangement joins TRBV7-2 to TRBJ2-3; D is possibly TRBD2 (5 bases). The CDR3 contains 15 residues. Trimming left V 5 bases short and J 0 bases short, with 12 bases between. Germline values: CDR1 SGHTA, CDR2 FQGNSA. CDR3 nucleotide sequence: TGTGCCAGCAGCGTACTAGTGGGCAGCACAGATACGCAGTATTTT. Translating gives CASSVLVGSTDTQYF.

This chain links TRBV6-5 with TRBJ2-7; the D is unclear. There are 14 residues in the CDR3. The germline gives CDR1 MNHEY, CDR2 SVGAGI. Trimming left V 1 base short and J 1 base short, with 8 bases between. CDR3 in DNA: TGTGCCAGCAGTTACTTACAAGTGTCCTACGAGCAGTACTTC. This encodes CASSYLQVSYEQYF.

This sequence joins TRBV4-3 and TRBJ2-3, with D perhaps matching TRBD1 (5 bases). Per germline, CDR1 LGHNA and CDR2 YSLEER. V was shortened by 4 bases and J by 2 bases, with 13 bases between the two germline ends. The CDR3 is 15 residues long. This CDR3 reads CASSLGSGPTDTQYF. The DNA for the CDR3 is TGCGCCAGCAGCCTGGGTTCAGGGCCCACAGATACGCAGTATTTT.

Only a few counts were recorded for this clone. The chain joins TRBV19 to TRBJ1-2; 7 bases are shared with TRBD1. V was clipped by 1 base and J by 2 bases; unmatched bases: 1. CDR1 is LNHDA, CDR2 SQIVND, per germline (reference sequence). The CDR3 sequence is 14 residues long. The CDR3 DNA reads TGTGCCAGTAGTATAGGGACAGGCAACTATGGCTACACCTTC. Residues: CASSIGTGNYGYTF.

This clone was counted at least ten times. J is TRBJ2-7 and V is TRBV18; 8 bases map to TRBD1. From germline, CDR1 is KGHSH and CDR2 LQKENI. V was pared by 5 bases and J by 2 bases, with 5 bases of the junction left unmatched. CDR3 length: 14 amino acids. Here the CDR3 DNA reads TGTGCCAGCTCAGTGACAGGGGCCGCCTACGAGCAGTACTTC. Translating it yields CASSVTGAAYEQYF.

The gene calls are TRBV11-2 and TRBJ2-7; 7 nucleotides match TRBD2. V shed 1 base, J shed 1 base, and the junction held 4 bases outside the gene matches. The CDR3 spans 15 residues. Germline CDR1 is SGHAT and CDR2 is FQNNGV. Here the CDR3 DNA reads TGTGCCAGCAGCTTAGGGCGGGGGATGTCCTACGAGCAGTACTTC. Protein product: CASSLGRGMSYEQYF.

Only a few counts were recorded for this clone. This sequence joins TRBV11-3 and TRBJ2-1, with 11 positions matching TRBD2. J lost 8 bases, V lost 5 bases, and 8 bases had no gene match. Germline V gives CDR1 SGHNT, CDR2 YENEEA. The CDR3 has 15 amino acids. The CDR3 reads CASSPRLAGGDEQFF. The CDR3 coding sequence is TGTGCCAGCAGCCCCCGGCTAGCGGGAGGAGATGAGCAGTTCTTC.

This clone was counted only a few times. V usage is TRBV13 and J usage is TRBJ2-7, with D perhaps TRBD2 (6 bases). V was trimmed by 5 bases and J by 5 bases, leaving 13 bases between them. The germline gives CDR1 PRHDT, CDR2 FYEKMQ (reference sequence). The CDR3 consists of 13 residues. In nucleotides, the CDR3 is TGTGCCAGCAGCCCGGCGGAGGGCCACGAGCAGTACTTC. Translation gives CASSPAEGHEQYF. Together with reference TRBV13 and TRBJ2-7, the CDR3 gives the full variable domain: AAGVIQSPRHLIKEKRETATLKCYPIPRHDTVYWYQQGPGQDPQFLISFYEKMQSDKGSIPDRFSAQQFSDYHSELNMSSLELGDSALYFCASSPAEGHEQYFGPGTRLTVT.

This clone was seen once. J is TRBJ1-2 and V is TRBV28; 8 bases map to TRBD1. The CDR3 loop spans 14 amino acids. Germline trimming cut 2 bases from V and 7 bases from J; bases unmatched to any gene: 6. Germline V CDR1 and CDR2: MDHEN, SYDVKM. Here the CDR3 DNA reads TGTGCCAGCAGTTTAGGCAGGGGGCGATTTGGCTACACCTTC. Its translation is CASSLGRGRFGYTF.

Here the CDR3 DNA reads TGTGCCAGCAGTTTGGGCGGGAGGCCCCCCACAGATACGCAGTATTTT. The encoded protein is CASSLGGRPPTDTQYF. This rearrangement joins TRBV28 to TRBJ2-3, with 8 positions matching TRBD2. Germline values: CDR1 MDHEN, CDR2 SYDVKM. The CDR3 totals 16 residues. V gave up 3 bases and J gave up 2 bases; unmatched junction bases: 7.

This chain connects TRBV3-1 (or the pseudogene TRBV3-2) to TRBJ2-1; TRBD2 matches 7 bases. The CDR3 has 16 residues. Germline V gives CDR1 LGHDT, CDR2 YNNKEL (reference sequence). The V segment lost 4 bases and the J segment 6 bases; nucleotides outside the gene matches: 12. The CDR3: CASSLFGLVGGNEQFF. Here the CDR3 DNA reads TGTGCCAGCAGCCTATTCGGACTAGTCGGTGGCAATGAGCAGTTCTTC.

For this clone: It may be a read error: a sequence one base away is much more abundant. V usage is TRBV5-5 and J usage is TRBJ2-1; TRBD2 matches 10 bases. CDR1 and CDR2 from the germline V gene are SGHKS and YYEKEE (reference sequence). Unmatched junction bases numbered 7, after V lost 4 bases and J lost 6 bases. The CDR3 covers 15 residues. CDR3 protein: CASSRTSGEGNEQFF. The DNA for the CDR3 is TGTGCCAGCAGCCGGACTAGCGGAGAGGGCAATGAGCAGTTCTTC.

The V gene is TRBV12-2, the J gene TRBJ1-2; no DNA check was done on the table's D call, TRBD1. TRBV12-2 is flagged as a pseudogene. The length of the CDR3 is 15 residues. For the CDR3, the DNA is TGTGCAAGTCGCTTACCACAGGGGGTTGGGTATGGCTACACCTTC. The encoded protein is CASRLPQGVGYGYTF.

The CDR3 here is CASMLTRLSPEAFF. The CDR3 DNA sequence: TGTGCCAGCATGTTGACACGGTTAAGCCCTGAAGCTTTCTTT. J is TRBJ1-1 and V is TRBV6-6; D ambiguous. V shed 7 bases and J shed 6 bases, with 18 bases lying between them. This CDR3 is 14 amino acids long. From germline, CDR1 is MNHNY and CDR2 SVGAGI (reference sequence).

This rearrangement joins TRBV28 to TRBJ2-7; a weak D match, TRBD2 (6 bases). Germline CDR1 and CDR2: MDHEN and SYDVKM. The CDR3 totals 16 residues. Between the trimmed V and J ends, which lost 5 bases and 2 bases, there was a span of 19 bases. In DNA form, the CDR3 reads TGTGCCAGCAGTGCCCCCGGGGGAGCAAAGCCCTACGAGCAGTACTTC. Residues: CASSAPGGAKPYEQYF.

The chain carries TRBV19 and TRBJ1-2; tentative D call: TRBD1 (6 bases). V lost 5 bases, J lost 12 bases, and 19 bases lay in between. The CDR3 runs 13 residues. Germline V CDR1 and CDR2: LNHDA, SQIVND (reference sequence). CDR3 sequence: CASSVISGQRNTF. The CDR3 DNA reads as TGTGCCAGTAGTGTGATTTCGGGACAACGGAACACCTTC.